The T cell receptor beta chain described here comes from a study of blood T cell repertoires in COVID-19. Sequencing was performed with immunoSEQ multiplex PCR; in TCRdb, only in-frame clones are kept and a portion is missing. The profile shows about 180,000 clones, less than 90% of them singletons. Trimming took 2 bases from V and 4 from J, leaving 11 bases between them. The length of the CDR3 is 15 residues. CDR1 is MDHEN, CDR2 SYDVKM, per germline. This clone showed up many times. This receptor was taken from a woman aged 70-85 years with COVID-19, enrolled during active disease. Sequencing used peripheral blood. This rearrangement joins TRBV28 to TRBJ2-2; maybe TRBD2 (6 bases). This CDR3 is CASSLGGVGTGELFF. DNA for the CDR3: TGTGCCAGCAGTTTAGGAGGGGTGGGCACCGGGGAGCTGTTTTTT. Together with reference TRBV28 and TRBJ2-2, the CDR3 gives the full variable domain: DVKVTQSSRYLVKRTGEKVFLECVQDMDHENMFWYRQDPGLGLRLIYFSYDVKMKEKGDIPEGYSVSREKKERFSLILESASTNQTSMYLCASSLGGVGTGELFFGEGSRLTVL.